Listed here are 16 T cell receptor beta chains from one sample, sequenced in a study of spatial heterogeneity in lung cancer. Overall study results and limits: It was found that expanded intratumoral alpha and beta TCR counts tracked tumor mutation counts.

Which antigens these TCRs recognize remains unknown. Time point of the sample: sample taken at primary tumor resection. TCRdb ran MiXCR on the 5' RACE reads and lists one entry per CDR3 protein. The profile shows roughly 3,600 distinct CDR3 sequences, about 5.3% of them singletons. The material was lung tumor tissue, obtained at surgery. The source is a female donor with early-stage non-small cell lung cancer.

This clonotype was counted ten times or more. This sequence joins TRBV27 and TRBJ2-7, with D perhaps matching TRBD2 (6 bases). The germline V gene encodes CDR1 MNHEY and CDR2 SMNVEV (reference sequence). The ends were cut back, 3 bases at V and 7 bases at J, with 22 bases in the middle. The CDR3 loop spans 16 amino acids. The chain's CDR3 is CASSLTPGLSLEEQYF. CDR3 DNA sequence: TGTGCCAGCAGTTTGACCCCGGGACTCTCGCTTGAGGAGCAGTACTTC.

Many counts were recorded for this clonotype. This chain links TRBV15 with TRBJ1-2, with D unresolved. The CDR3 runs to 15 residues. Germline V gives CDR1 LNHNV, CDR2 YYDKDF (reference sequence). V was shortened by 0 bases and J by 2 bases, with 10 bases between the two germline ends. CDR3 in DNA: TGTGCCACCAGCAGAGATCTTTCTGGAAACTATGGCTACACCTTC. It is translated as CATSRDLSGNYGYTF.

This clonotype is deemed medium-sized. This rearrangement joins TRBV5-6 to TRBJ2-3; D is possibly TRBD1 or TRBD2 (5 bases each). Germline V CDR1 and CDR2: SGHDT, YYEEEE. With 0 bases removed from V and 6 bases from J, the gap between germline ends came to 8 bases. The CDR3 length is 13 residues. The CDR3: CASSLAGPDTQYF. Written as DNA, the CDR3 is TGTGCCAGCAGCTTGGCGGGGCCCGATACGCAGTATTTT.

This clonotype occurred many times. The chain couples TRBV11-3 to TRBJ2-1; weak D call: TRBD2 (6 bases). This CDR3 contains 15 residues. Germline CDR1 is SGHNT and CDR2 is YENEEA. V lost 1 base, J lost 2 bases, and 9 bases lay in between. In DNA, the CDR3 is TGTGCCAGCAGCTTAGGGCGGGGTACCTACAATGAGCAGTTCTTC. Translating gives CASSLGRGTYNEQFF.

This clonotype was seen at least ten times. The V and J genes are TRBV3-1 and TRBJ1-2; D is unclear. In germline, CDR1 is LGHDT, CDR2 YNNKEL (reference sequence). The CDR3 totals 11 residues. V lost 1 base to trimming and J lost 5 bases, with 2 bases between them. CDR3 sequence (DNA): TGTGCCAGCAGCCAAGCTTATGGCTACACCTTC. Its protein is CASSQAYGYTF.

This clonotype is medium-sized by share. The V gene is TRBV4-2, the J gene TRBJ2-3, with a possible D match to TRBD1 (5 bases). CDR1 and CDR2 from the germline V gene are LGHNA and YNFKEQ. Trimming removed 1 base at V and 0 bases at J, with 8 bases between. This CDR3 region has 15 residues. CDR3 region: CASSQGGASTDTQYF. The CDR3 DNA reads TGTGCCAGCAGCCAAGGTGGGGCTAGCACAGATACGCAGTATTTT.

The sample holds many counts of this clonotype. A much larger clone lies a single base off, so this may be a read error. The chain joins TRBV7-2 to TRBJ2-3; D not certain. CDR1 SGHTA and CDR2 FQGNSA come from the germline V gene. The CDR3 runs 12 residues. V was clipped by 4 bases and J by 6 bases, with 8 bases between them. The CDR3 reads CASSSCDDTQYF. The CDR3 DNA sequence: TGTGCCAGCAGCTCTTGTGATGATACGCAGTATTTT.

This clonotype is medium-sized (0.01 to 0.1%) by share. The genes are TRBV7-8 and TRBJ1-6; TRBD1 matches 10 bases. Trimming at V came to 1 base and at J to 10 bases, leaving 7 bases not matched to a gene. Looked up from germline, CDR1 is SGHVS and CDR2 is FQNEAQ. The CDR3 covers 16 residues. In DNA form, the CDR3 reads TGTGCCAGCAGCTTAGGGGGACAGGGGTTGAGATCACCCCTCCACTTT. It is translated as CASSLGGQGLRSPLHF.

This clonotype has at least ten counts. One base away lies a much larger clone, so this may be a sequencing read error. This chain joins TRBV7-9 and TRBJ2-2; D is unclear. The CDR3 length is 14 residues. Germline loops: CDR1 SEHNR, CDR2 FQNEAQ (reference sequence). The V and J ends lost 4 bases and 1 base respectively, with 7 bases between them. CDR3 protein: CASSSSLNTGELFF. CDR3 nucleotide sequence: TGTGCCAGCAGCTCCAGTTTGAACACCGGGGAGCTGTTTTTT.

This clonotype appeared many times. The chain employs TRBV20-1 and TRBJ2-4, with D perhaps matching TRBD1 (5 bases). This CDR3 comprises 14 residues. Germline-derived CDR1 and CDR2 are DFQATT and SNEGSKA (reference sequence). V lost 1 base and J lost 8, with 15 bases in between. CDR3 bases: TGCAGTGCTAGAGTTCCAGCTTTCAGGGACATTCAGTACTTC. Translated, it gives CSARVPAFRDIQYF.

Judged by abundance, this clonotype is large. The CDR3 loop reads CASSPDTTTYGYTF. The CDR3 DNA is TGTGCCAGCAGCCCGGACACTACGACGTATGGCTACACCTTC. The rearrangement uses TRBV11-2 and TRBJ1-2, with D maybe TRBD1 (5 bases). This CDR3 spans 14 amino acids. CDR1 is SGHAT, CDR2 FQNNGV, per germline. V lost 5 bases, J lost 5 bases, and 15 bases lay in between.

This clonotype has more than one count but fewer than ten. This rearrangement joins TRBV18 to TRBJ2-1; possibly TRBD1 or TRBD2 for D (5 bases each). Per germline, CDR1 KGHSH and CDR2 LQKENI. The CDR3 length is 15 residues. The V and J ends lost 3 bases and 9 bases respectively, with 18 bases between them. CDR3 amino acids: CASSPAGTRLGEQFF. The CDR3 DNA sequence: TGTGCCAGCTCACCGGCCGGGACCCGGTTGGGTGAGCAGTTCTTC.

Ten or more counts support this clonotype. The V gene is TRBV20-1, the J gene TRBJ2-7, with 12 bases fitting TRBD1. V shed 0 bases and J 1 base; nucleotides not matched to a gene: 4. Germline V lookup: CDR1 DFQATT, CDR2 SNEGSKA (reference sequence). CDR3 length: 16 residues. The CDR3: CSARDQGQGASYEQYF. The CDR3 nucleotides are TGCAGTGCTAGAGATCAGGGACAGGGGGCATCCTACGAGCAGTACTTC.

This clonotype was picked up many times. The rearrangement uses TRBV13 and TRBJ2-1, with D hard to call. Trimming took off 0 bases at V and 3 bases at J, with 9 bases between the two ends. The CDR3 extends over 15 amino acids. Germline CDR1 reads PRHDT; CDR2 reads FYEKMQ (reference sequence). CDR3 sequence: CASSLGGFGYNEQFF. DNA for the CDR3: TGTGCCAGCAGCTTAGGCGGTTTTGGCTACAATGAGCAGTTCTTC.

This clonotype is classed as large. The genes are TRBV7-6 and TRBJ2-7, with 8 bases fitting TRBD1. Germline V lookup: CDR1 SGHVS, CDR2 FNYEAQ. The CDR3 contains 14 residues. The junction had 3 bases not matched to a gene; V was cut back by 1 base and J by 4 bases. The CDR3 region is CASSLGGTGYEQYF. DNA for the CDR3: TGTGCCAGCAGCTTAGGGGGGACAGGATACGAGCAGTACTTC.

In its sample, this clonotype was seen many times. The chain couples TRBV5-1 to TRBJ1-1, with D perhaps matching TRBD1 (5 bases). Per germline, CDR1 SGHRS and CDR2 YFSETQ. V lost 4 bases and J lost 2, with 15 bases in between. The CDR3 runs to 15 residues. CDR3 sequence: CASSLTGTANTEAFF. CDR3 DNA sequence: TGCGCCAGCAGCCTTACCGGGACGGCCAACACTGAAGCTTTCTTT.